Below are 22 T cell receptor beta chains sequenced from a single sample in a study of early T cells in non-severe SARS-CoV-2 infection (dated by TCRdb to the early 2020s). The library was generated by 5' RACE. Sequencing took place on a NextSeq 500. In-frame beta chains were kept once TCRdb had trimmed the public reads at Q25 with fastp and called clones with MiXCR. For every CDR3 protein sequence, its rows merge into one entry that carries the most common genes and DNA. The sample table records some 37,000 distinct CDR3 sequences; approximately 8.9% of these occur just once. About 12% of the sample goes to the ten largest clones. The sample was whole blood. These receptors were taken from an adult who was a healthcare worker with PCR-confirmed SARS-CoV-2 infection or an uninfected control (not recorded which).

The table lists this clonotype with a few counts. The chain has TRBV30 and TRBJ1-2; 9 bases agree with TRBD1. The V segment lost 0 bases and the J segment 7 bases; nucleotides outside the gene matches: 9. This CDR3 comprises 15 residues. The V gene's germline CDR1 is GTSNPN and CDR2 SVGIG (reference sequence). Written as DNA, the CDR3 is TGTGCCTGGAGTGTAAACAAACAGGGGGCTAGTGGCTACACCTTC. This translates into CAWSVNKQGASGYTF.

The V gene is TRBV28, the J gene TRBJ2-2; possible D gene TRBD2, 6 bases. The CDR3 spans 16 residues. The V end was cut by 11 bases, the J end by 4 bases, with 23 bases between. Germline V gene data show CDR1 as MDHEN and CDR2 as SYDVKM. CDR3 nucleotides: TGTGCCGCCCGTGGGAGACCGCCAGCGGGCACCGGGGAGCTGTTTTTT. Its translation is CAARGRPPAGTGELFF.

In this sample, this clonotype turned up a few times. V usage is TRBV7-9 and J usage is TRBJ1-2; D ambiguous. V was cut by 5 bases and J by 4 bases, with 8 bases left in between. Per germline, CDR1 SEHNR and CDR2 FQNEAQ (reference sequence). The CDR3 loop spans 12 amino acids. CDR3 in DNA: TGTGCCAGCAGCGGCAGCATCTATGGCTACACCTTC. This translates into CASSGSIYGYTF.

This clonotype is medium-sized by share. This rearrangement joins TRBV19 to TRBJ2-3; no reliable D call. The germline CDR1 and CDR2 sequences are LNHDA and SQIVND (reference sequence). Deletions cut 4 bases from V and 8 bases from J, with 10 bases between. The CDR3 is 12 residues long. The CDR3 loop reads CASSTGLGTQYF. CDR3 nucleotides: TGTGCCAGTAGTACCGGCTTGGGTACGCAGTATTTT. The full variable domain, rest sourced from reference TRBV19 and TRBJ2-3, is DGGITQSPKYLFRKEGQNVTLSCEQNLNHDAMYWYRQDPGQGLRLIYYSQIVNDFQKGDIAEGYSVSREKKESFPLTVTSAQKNPTAFYLCASSTGLGTQYFGPGTRLTVL.

This clonotype was picked up many times. The chain joins TRBV7-2 to TRBJ2-1; no reliable D call. The length of the CDR3 is 14 residues. The germline CDR1 and CDR2 sequences are SGHTA and FQGNSA. The V and J ends lost 10 bases and 1 base respectively, with 14 bases between them. The CDR3 DNA follows: TGTGCCACCCGCAACTCAGGATCCTACAATGAGCAGTTCTTC. This sequence encodes CATRNSGSYNEQFF.

This clonotype appeared many times. The chain couples TRBV6-6 to TRBJ1-1, with D hard to call. The germline V gene encodes CDR1 MNHNY and CDR2 SVGAGI (reference sequence). Trimming pared 6 bases from V and 8 bases from J, leaving 13 bases between. This CDR3 is 12 amino acids long. The CDR3 protein is CASSPWTAEAFF. In DNA form, the CDR3 reads TGTGCCAGCAGCCCGTGGACCGCCGAAGCTTTCTTT.

This clonotype was seen repeatedly, ten times or more. V gene TRBV7-2 combines with J gene TRBJ1-1, with a tentative D call TRBD1 (5 bases). The germline V gene has CDR1 SGHTA and CDR2 FQGNSA. V lost 2 bases, J lost 4 bases, and 14 bases lay in between. The CDR3 extends over 15 amino acids. CDR3: CASSLPVLGVTEAFF. As DNA, the CDR3 is TGTGCCAGCAGCTTACCCGTTCTGGGGGTCACTGAAGCTTTCTTT.

This clonotype was recorded at least ten times. CDR3 amino acids: CASSHLLDRATGELFF. CDR3 nucleotide sequence: TGTGCCAGCAGTCACCTGTTAGACAGGGCCACCGGGGAGCTGTTTTTT. The V gene is TRBV6-2 or TRBV6-3, the J gene TRBJ2-2; 7 bases are a match to TRBD1. Trimming at V came to 5 bases and at J to 4 bases, leaving 10 bases not matched to a gene. Per the germline V gene, CDR1 is MNHEY and CDR2 is SVGEGT. The CDR3 loop spans 16 amino acids.

The chain uses TRBV5-1 and TRBJ1-3; D may be TRBD1 (6 bases). The germline V gene has CDR1 SGHRS and CDR2 YFSETQ. V was trimmed by 1 base and J by 2 bases, leaving 10 bases between them. CDR3 length: 15 residues. CDR3 amino acids: CASSLTGSTGNTIYF. CDR3 DNA: TGCGCCAGCAGCTTGACAGGGTCAACTGGAAACACCATATATTTT.

This clonotype showed up many times. This sequence joins TRBV6-5 and TRBJ2-7; a weak D match, TRBD1 (8 bases). CDR3 length: 15 residues. V dropped 5 bases and J dropped 3 bases, with 17 bases sitting between them. The germline V gene has CDR1 MNHEY and CDR2 SVGAGI. The DNA for the CDR3 is TGTGCCAGCAGTGTGACAGGGGCGGGAGACTACGAGCAGTACTTC. It translates to CASSVTGAGDYEQYF.

The rearrangement links TRBV29-1 to TRBJ1-1; D is unclear. Trimming shortened V by 3 bases and J by 1 base, and 9 bases separated the two germline ends. The CDR3 runs to 13 residues. CDR1 is SQVTM and CDR2 is ANQGSEA in the germline V gene. The CDR3 nucleotides read TGCAGCGTTGAGCGTGCCGGGAACACTGAAGCTTTCTTT. It is translated as CSVERAGNTEAFF.

The chain combines TRBV12-3 or TRBV12-4 with TRBJ2-1; 12 bases align to TRBD2. The CDR3 runs 16 residues. The V and J ends lost 0 bases and 9 bases, in that order; junction bases with no gene match: 6. The CDR3 protein is CASSLALAGGLSEQFF. In DNA form, the CDR3 reads TGTGCCAGCAGTTTAGCGCTAGCGGGGGGGCTGAGTGAGCAGTTCTTC.

The chain is built from TRBV12-3 or TRBV12-4 and TRBJ1-1; the D is unclear. CDR3 length: 13 residues. V shed 2 bases and J shed 4 bases, with 8 bases lying between them. The CDR3 spells CASSLIMSTEAFF. In nucleotides, the CDR3 is TGTGCCAGCAGTTTAATCATGAGCACTGAAGCTTTCTTT.

There are many counts of this clonotype. The rearrangement uses TRBV10-3 and TRBJ1-4; 11 bases match TRBD1. The CDR3 has 15 amino acids. Germline V gene lookup returns CDR1 ENHRY and CDR2 SYGVKD. J lost 6 bases, V lost 2 bases, and 2 bases had no gene match. The CDR3 is CAISEGDRGDEKLFF. In DNA form, the CDR3 reads TGTGCCATCAGTGAGGGGGACAGGGGGGATGAAAAACTGTTTTTT.

This sequence joins TRBV6-1 and TRBJ1-5, with TRBD1 matching over 7 bases. The CDR3 runs 13 residues. Germline V gene data show CDR1 as MNHNS and CDR2 as SASEGT. The V and J ends lost 8 bases and 7 bases, in that order; junction bases with no gene match: 8. Here the CDR3 reads CASLDREQQPQHF. CDR3 coding DNA: TGTGCCAGCTTAGACAGGGAACAGCAGCCCCAGCATTTT.

Here the CDR3 DNA reads TGCAGCGCCCGACAGGGAAGGGACTATGGCTACACCTTC. Its translation: CSARQGRDYGYTF. This chain links TRBV29-1 with TRBJ1-2, with 7 bases matching TRBD1. The CDR3 runs to 13 residues. V lost 7 bases to trimming and J lost 3 bases; unmatched junction nucleotides: 8. Germline V gives CDR1 SQVTM, CDR2 ANQGSEA.

This clonotype appeared many times. J is TRBJ2-3 and V is TRBV20-1; 14 bases fit TRBD2. V was clipped by 5 bases and J by 6 bases; unmatched bases: 4. Germline V gene lookup returns CDR1 DFQATT and CDR2 SNEGSKA (reference sequence). CDR3 size: 14 residues. CDR3 DNA: TGCAGTGCTCCGGGACTAGCGGGGGCGGATACGCAGTATTTT. Translating it yields CSAPGLAGADTQYF.

This clonotype has ten or more counts. The V and J genes are TRBV20-1 and TRBJ1-1; D not certain. CDR1 is DFQATT and CDR2 is SNEGSKA in the germline V gene (reference sequence). Trimming stripped 3 bases from V and 8 bases from J, with 13 bases between. This CDR3 has 12 amino acids. The CDR3 DNA reads as TGCAGTGCTAGGACCGGGTTAGGGGAAGCTTTCTTT. This translates into CSARTGLGEAFF.

This clonotype came up a few times. This chain connects TRBV29-1 to TRBJ2-7, with D uncertain. In germline, CDR1 is SQVTM, CDR2 ANQGSEA. Trimming took off 6 bases at V and 2 bases at J, with 11 bases between the two ends. The CDR3 runs 12 residues. The CDR3 is CSVADGAYEQYF. CDR3 bases: TGCAGCGTCGCTGACGGAGCCTACGAGCAGTACTTC.

Remarks on this clonotype: Since a much larger clone is just one base distant, this may be a read error. V gene TRBV11-1 combines with J gene TRBJ2-7, with D hard to call. Trimming took 5 bases from V and 3 from J, leaving 14 bases between them. CDR3 size: 14 residues. Germline lookup yields CDR1 SGHAT and CDR2 FQDESV (reference sequence). CDR3 DNA: TGTGCCAGCAGCAGCCGGGCGAACGTCTACGAGCAGTACTTC. This codes for CASSSRANVYEQYF. Drawing the rest from reference TRBV11-1 and TRBJ2-7, the complete variable domain is EAEVAQSPRYKITEKSQAVAFWCDPISGHATLYWYRQILGQGPELLVQFQDESVVDDSQLPKDRFSAERLKGVDSTLKIQPAELGDSAMYLCASSSRANVYEQYFGPGTRLTVT.

The rearrangement joins TRBV3-1 to TRBJ1-1; D unclear. In germline, CDR1 is LGHDT, CDR2 YNNKEL (reference sequence). V was pared by 0 bases and J by 9 bases, with 5 bases between. This CDR3 comprises 11 residues. Here the CDR3 DNA reads TGTGCCAGCAGCCAAGAAACCCAAGCTTTCTTT. It yields the protein CASSQETQAFF.

The chain combines TRBV20-1 with TRBJ1-5, with D possibly TRBD1 on 5 matching bases. The germline V gene encodes CDR1 DFQATT and CDR2 SNEGSKA (reference sequence). Trimming left V 0 bases short and J 3 bases short, with 18 bases between. This CDR3 has 17 residues. In nucleotides, the CDR3 is TGCAGTGCTAGAGATGCGGGGTTACAGGCAATCAATCAGCCCCAGCATTTT. As protein: CSARDAGLQAINQPQHF.